These T cell receptor beta chains were read from a single sample in a study of CD8 T cells in Susac syndrome. MiXCR, run by TCRdb on the immunoSEQ multiplex PCR reads, gives a single entry per CDR3 protein. Seen here are 250,000 to 350,000 distinct CDR3 sequences, about 91% observed once, and the top ten hold over 0.05%. Material: CD4+ T cells from PBMCs. The receptor set was obtained from a human donor with multiple sclerosis. Both conserved end residues are part of each CDR3. A D gene is named only where the DNA matches it firmly. Size values are once, few and many counts, or a class for expanded clones, and some rows have none.

size	V	D	J	DNA	CDR3
-	TRBV7-2	TRBD1	TRBJ1-4	TGTGCCAGCAGCTTAGTCCGGACAGGAACTAATGAAAAACTGTTTTTT	CASSLVRTGTNEKLFF
once	TRBV10-3	TRBD2	TRBJ2-7	TGTGCCATCAGGGAGGGGACTAGCGGACCCTCCTACGAGCAGTACTTC	CAIREGTSGPSYEQYF
-	TRBV5-1	-	TRBJ2-5	TGCGCCAGCAGCTCCCCGCTAGGAAAGTTAGGCGGAGAGACCCAGTACTTC	CASSSPLGKLGGETQYF
-	TRBV5-1	-	TRBJ1-5	TGCGCCAGCAGCCCGCTCCCGGGGTTCGTGGGGCCCCAGCATTTT	CASSPLPGFVGPQHF
-	TRBV2	-	TRBJ2-5	TGTGCCAGCAGAAAGGGTTCGGTCGGGGAAGAGACCCAGTACTTC	CASRKGSVGEETQYF
-	TRBV20-1	TRBD2	TRBJ2-3	TGCAGTGCTAAATCGGGAGGGGCCACAGATACGCAGTATTTT	CSAKSGGATDTQYF
-	TRBV5-5	-	TRBJ2-4	TGTGCCAGCAGCACTATACAGGGGGCGGGAGGAAACATTCAGTACTTC	CASSTIQGAGGNIQYF
once	TRBV4-3	-	TRBJ2-1	TGCGCCAGCAGCCAAGATCTCGGTAGCGGATATTCCTACAATGAGCAGTTCTTC	CASSQDLGSGYSYNEQFF
once	TRBV18	TRBD2	TRBJ2-5	TGTGCCAGCTCCCTAGCGGGGGTTCACCAAGAGACCCAGTACTTC	CASSLAGVHQETQYF
-	TRBV20-1	TRBD2	TRBJ2-7	TGCAGCGCCACGGGGGGGCCTCCCTCCTACGAGCAGTACTTC	CSATGGPPSYEQYF
-	TRBV12-3/TRBV12-4	TRBD2	TRBJ2-1	TGTGCCAGCAAAGTTACGTGGACTAGCGGTAACAATGAGCAGTTCTTC	CASKVTWTSGNNEQFF
-	TRBV30	-	TRBJ1-2	TGTGCCTGGAGCAGGCGACTCCTCGACTATGGCTACACCTTC	CAWSRRLLDYGYTF
-	TRBV29-1	-	TRBJ2-1	TGCAGCGTTGAAGATAGGAGCAGGACCTCCTACAATGAGCAGTTCTTC	CSVEDRSRTSYNEQFF